This T cell receptor beta chain stems from a study of CD8 T cells in Susac syndrome. The sequenced target, TCR beta, came from blood CD8+ and CD4+ T cells. Purification of the CD8+ and CD4+ T cells relied on negative isolation, and TEMRA cells underwent FACS enrichment. An input of 0.5 to 1 ug of RNA was subjected to reverse transcription using random hexamers. TCRdb redid the calling of the immunoSEQ multiplex PCR reads with MiXCR, one entry per CDR3 protein. The sample contains 100,000 to 150,000 distinct CDR3 sequences, around 95% of which appear only once. This receptor was taken from a human donor in good health. The material sequenced was CD4+ T cells from PBMCs.

Written as DNA, the CDR3 is TGTGCCAGCTCACCACGGACAGGGCAAGAGACCCAGTACTTC. This translates into CASSPRTGQETQYF. The genes are TRBV18 and TRBJ2-5, with 8 bases aligning to TRBD1. V was clipped by 1 base and J by 2 bases; unmatched bases: 0. Germline V gene lookup returns CDR1 KGHSH and CDR2 LQKENI. This CDR3 contains 14 residues. Using reference TRBV18 and TRBJ2-5 for the parts outside the CDR3, the full variable domain is NAGVMQNPRHLVRRRGQEARLRCSPMKGHSHVYWYRQLPEEGLKFMVYLQKENIIDESGMPKERFSAEFPKEGPSILRIQQVVRGDSAAYFCASSPRTGQETQYFGPGTRLLVL.